This entry features one TCR beta chain sequence. This sample was included in a study of shared clonotypes between healthy human individuals. V dropped 3 bases and J dropped 2 bases, with 13 bases sitting between them. This CDR3 has 16 amino acids. Per the germline V gene, CDR1 is LNHDA and CDR2 is SQIVND (reference sequence). Within Nashville, Tennessee resided all donors, each a Caucasian adult. Genomic DNA belonging to each subset was distributed in equal measure over several immunoSEQ plates. As originally analysed: ImmunoSEQ gave junction-only sequences without quality scores, so filtering differed. TCRdb's copy holds only in-frame clones and misses some; the assay was immunoSEQ multiplex PCR. That table is the source of V, J and clone size, and D and trimming were worked out from the DNA. The sample has roughly 490,000 clones; roughly 85% are singletons.

The rearrangement joins TRBV19 to TRBJ2-2, with TRBD2 as a possible D gene (8 bases). Sequencing used PBMCs. This TCR was sampled from a woman aged 40 to 50 in good health. Some clones in this sample may be carry-over from other donors' samples. The CDR3: CASSIGRGPNTGELFF. CDR3 sequence (DNA): TGTGCCAGTAGTATCGGGAGGGGGCCAAACACCGGGGAGCTGTTTTTT.